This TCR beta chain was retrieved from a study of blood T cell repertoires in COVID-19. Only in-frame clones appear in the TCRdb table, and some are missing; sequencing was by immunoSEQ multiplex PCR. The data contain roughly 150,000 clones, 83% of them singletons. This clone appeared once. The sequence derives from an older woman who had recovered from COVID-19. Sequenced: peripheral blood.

This CDR3 reads CASSIQERAFF. CDR3 DNA: TGTGCCAGCAGCATACAGGAACGGGCTTTCTTT. V is TRBV11-2 and J is TRBJ1-1; D perhaps matches TRBD1 (5 bases). The CDR3 has 11 residues. The V gene lost 5 bases and the J gene lost 11 bases, with 12 bases spanning the gap. The germline gives CDR1 SGHAT, CDR2 FQNNGV. Based on the CDR3 plus reference TRBV11-2 and TRBJ1-1, the full variable domain is EAGVAQSPRYKIIEKRQSVAFWCNPISGHATLYWYQQILGQGPKLLIQFQNNGVVDDSQLPKDRFSAERLKGVDSTLKIQPAKLEDSAVYLCASSIQERAFFGQGTRLTVV.